This TCR beta chain emerged from a study of blood T cell repertoires in COVID-19. This CDR3 has 13 amino acids. Germline CDR1 MDHEN, CDR2 SYDVKM. The V gene lost 5 bases and the J gene lost 4 bases, with 9 bases spanning the gap. Participants reported their clinical history, and cohort assignment relied on those reports. Recovery meant two consecutive negative NP/OP PCR tests, professional clearance, or resolved symptoms. Profiling relied on immunoSEQ multiplex PCR, and the TCRdb table lists in-frame clones only, not all of them. Here the sample spans fewer than 200,000 clones, less than 90% being singletons.

The source of this sequence is a woman in her forties or fifties who had recovered from COVID-19. Material: PBMCs or T cells enriched from blood (not recorded which). The V gene is TRBV28, the J gene TRBJ2-1, with no clear D. Here the CDR3 reads CASSRVLYNEQFF. The CDR3 DNA reads TGTGCCAGCAGTCGGGTTTTGTACAATGAGCAGTTCTTC. Using reference TRBV28 and TRBJ2-1 for the parts outside the CDR3, the full variable domain is DVKVTQSSRYLVKRTGEKVFLECVQDMDHENMFWYRQDPGLGLRLIYFSYDVKMKEKGDIPEGYSVSREKKERFSLILESASTNQTSMYLCASSRVLYNEQFFGPGTRLTVL.